The sequence of this T cell receptor (beta chain) was determined in a study of identical twins. Trimming pared 3 bases from V and 2 bases from J, leaving 8 bases between. CDR1 is DFQATT, CDR2 SNEGSKA, per germline (reference sequence). The length of the CDR3 is 13 residues. TCRdb itself ran the 5' RACE reads through MiXCR, one entry per CDR3 protein. This table holds under 800,000 distinct CDR3 sequences, around 20% found once. This clonotype was seen only a few times. These same data were also listed under a study on T cells expressing NK-cell markers. In that study: All TCR beta repertoires analysed originated from sorted CD3+CD56+NKG2C+, CD3+CD56+NKG2C- and CD3+CD56-NKG2C+ T cells.

Specimen: PBMCs. This sequence originates from a woman aged 18 to 35 in good health. This chain links TRBV20-1 with TRBJ2-1; no definite D call. CDR3: CSASNPTYNEQFF. Here the CDR3 DNA reads TGCAGTGCTAGTAACCCCACCTACAATGAGCAGTTCTTC.